The sequence of this T cell receptor (beta chain) was determined in a study of blood T cell repertoires in COVID-19. In the study overall: PBMCs, B-cell-depleted T cells, or T cells provided the cDNA or gDNA that made up the material.

Germline V gives CDR1 MNHEY, CDR2 SMNVEV (reference sequence). Trimming removed 3 bases at V and 2 bases at J, with 13 bases between. The CDR3 length is 15 residues. In the original processing: Reference gene primer amplification in the assay estimated nucleated cell counts. TCRdb's table, derived via immunoSEQ multiplex PCR, lists solely in-frame clones and lacks some. V and J calls and clone size are as listed in that table; D and trimming were resolved from the DNA. The table has around 40,000 clones, around 80% seen once. The TCR comes from a woman of 80 years or more with active or convalescent COVID-19. V gene TRBV27 combines with J gene TRBJ2-5, with D tentatively TRBD2 (6 bases). The sequenced material came from peripheral blood. CDR3 protein: CASSLSSRGQETQYF. For the CDR3, the DNA is TGTGCCAGCAGTTTGTCGTCGCGGGGACAAGAGACCCAGTACTTC.